This T cell receptor (beta chain) was found in a study of early T cells in non-severe SARS-CoV-2 infection. The wider study: Chains from this unsorted whole-blood bulk RNA could not be paired. General study findings and limits: The matching step, a VDJdb search, favored anti-spike CD8 responses and missed private and CD4 specificities.

Attached unique molecular identifiers marked individual cDNA molecules. TCRdb reprocessed the 5' RACE reads via MiXCR and lists one record per CDR3 protein. The data contain about 22,000 distinct CDR3 sequences, 5% of them singletons. Germline assignment: CDR1 SGHVS and CDR2 FNYEAQ. The CDR3 runs to 15 residues. Trimming left V 1 base short and J 4 bases short, with 13 bases between. This clonotype has a count of ten or more. Its antigen remains unidentified. The TCR comes from an adult who was a healthcare worker with PCR-confirmed SARS-CoV-2 infection or an uninfected control (not recorded which). The chain links TRBV7-6 to TRBJ1-1; D is possibly TRBD1 (6 bases). The source material was whole blood. In DNA, the CDR3 is TGTGCCAGCAGCTTAGGGCCGGGGGGGCCCACTGAAGCTTTCTTT. It encodes CASSLGPGGPTEAFF.